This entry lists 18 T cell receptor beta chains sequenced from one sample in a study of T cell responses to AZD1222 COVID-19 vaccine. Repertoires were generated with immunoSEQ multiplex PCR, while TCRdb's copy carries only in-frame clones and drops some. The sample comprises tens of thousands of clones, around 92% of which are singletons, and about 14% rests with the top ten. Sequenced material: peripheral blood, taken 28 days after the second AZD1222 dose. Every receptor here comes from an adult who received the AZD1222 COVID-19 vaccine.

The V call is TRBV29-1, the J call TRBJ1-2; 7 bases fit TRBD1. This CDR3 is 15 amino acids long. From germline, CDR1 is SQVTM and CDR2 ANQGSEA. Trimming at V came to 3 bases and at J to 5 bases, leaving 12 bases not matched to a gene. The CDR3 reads CSVESEAGQIYGYTF. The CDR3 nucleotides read TGCAGCGTTGAGTCGGAAGCGGGACAGATTTATGGCTACACCTTC.

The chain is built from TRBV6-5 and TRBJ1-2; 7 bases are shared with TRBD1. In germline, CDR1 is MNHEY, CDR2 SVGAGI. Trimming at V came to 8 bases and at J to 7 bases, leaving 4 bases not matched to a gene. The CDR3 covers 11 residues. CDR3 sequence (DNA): TGTGCCAGCGGCAGGGGGGGTGGCTACACCTTC. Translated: CASGRGGGYTF.

CDR3 DNA sequence: TGTGCCAGCAGCCAGCTCCCGGGCAGCTCCTACAATGAGCAGTTCTTC. This codes for CASSQLPGSSYNEQFF. The chain recombines TRBV3-1 (or the pseudogene TRBV3-2) with TRBJ2-1, with D uncertain. The germline V gene encodes CDR1 LGHDT and CDR2 YNNKEL (reference sequence). This CDR3 is built from 16 residues. V lost 3 bases to trimming and J lost 0 bases, with 12 bases between them.

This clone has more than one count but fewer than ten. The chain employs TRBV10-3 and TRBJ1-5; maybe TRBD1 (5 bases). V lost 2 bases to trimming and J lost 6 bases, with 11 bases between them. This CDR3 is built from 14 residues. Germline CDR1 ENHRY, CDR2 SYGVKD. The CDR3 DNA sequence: TGTGCCATCAGTGAGCGGGGGGGTACTCAGCCCCAGCATTTT. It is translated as CAISERGGTQPQHF.

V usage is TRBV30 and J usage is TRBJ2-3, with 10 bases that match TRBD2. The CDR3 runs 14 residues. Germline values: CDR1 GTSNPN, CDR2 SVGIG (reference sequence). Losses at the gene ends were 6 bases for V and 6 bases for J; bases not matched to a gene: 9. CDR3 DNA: TGTGCCTGTGAGGGGCTAGCGGGAGTTGATACGCAGTATTTT. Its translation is CACEGLAGVDTQYF.

CDR3: CASSQVPGEITEAFF. In nucleotides, the CDR3 is TGTGCCAGCAGCCAAGTACCTGGGGAGATAACTGAAGCTTTCTTT. The chain is built from TRBV14 and TRBJ1-1, with D uncertain. This CDR3 is built from 15 residues. V dropped 1 base and J dropped 5 bases, with 14 bases sitting between them. The germline CDR1 and CDR2 sequences are SGHDN and FVKESK.

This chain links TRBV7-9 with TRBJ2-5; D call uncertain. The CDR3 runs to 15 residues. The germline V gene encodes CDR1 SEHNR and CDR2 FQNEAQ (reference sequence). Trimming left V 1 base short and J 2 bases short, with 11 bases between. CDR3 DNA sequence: TGTGCCAGCAGCTTAGGTACTTTGCGTCAAGAGACCCAGTACTTC. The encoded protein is CASSLGTLRQETQYF.

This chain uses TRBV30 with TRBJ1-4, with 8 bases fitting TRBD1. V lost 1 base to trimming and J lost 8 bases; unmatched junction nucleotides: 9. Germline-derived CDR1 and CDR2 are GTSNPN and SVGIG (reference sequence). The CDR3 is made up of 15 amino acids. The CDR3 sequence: CAWSEGTGKGEKLFF. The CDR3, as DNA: TGTGCCTGGAGTGAAGGGACAGGAAAGGGAGAAAAACTGTTTTTT.

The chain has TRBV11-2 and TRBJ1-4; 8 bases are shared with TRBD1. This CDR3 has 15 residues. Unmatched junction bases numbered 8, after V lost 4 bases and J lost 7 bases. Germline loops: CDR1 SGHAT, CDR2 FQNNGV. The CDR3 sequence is CASSSRDRHSEKLFF. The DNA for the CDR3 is TGTGCCAGCAGCTCCAGGGACAGGCACTCTGAAAAACTGTTTTTT. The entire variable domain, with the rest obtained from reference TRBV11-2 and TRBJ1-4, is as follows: EAGVAQSPRYKIIEKRQSVAFWCNPISGHATLYWYQQILGQGPKLLIQFQNNGVVDDSQLPKDRFSAERLKGVDSTLKIQPAKLEDSAVYLCASSSRDRHSEKLFFGSGTQLSVL.

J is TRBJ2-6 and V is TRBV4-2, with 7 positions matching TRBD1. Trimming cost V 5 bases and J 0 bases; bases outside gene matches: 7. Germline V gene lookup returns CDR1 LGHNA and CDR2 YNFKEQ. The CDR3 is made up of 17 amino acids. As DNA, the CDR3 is TGTGCCAGCAGCACTGACAGGGCGGTCTCTGGGGCCAACGTCCTGACTTTC. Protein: CASSTDRAVSGANVLTF.

The CDR3 reads CASTSEGAMSVDTEAFF. CDR3 sequence (DNA): TGTGCCAGCACCTCCGAGGGCGCGATGTCGGTTGACACTGAAGCTTTCTTT. The rearrangement links TRBV5-4 to TRBJ1-1, with D hard to call. Germline-derived CDR1 and CDR2 are SGHNT and YYREEE (reference sequence). This CDR3 has 17 amino acids. V shed 6 bases and J shed 3 bases, with 24 bases lying between them.

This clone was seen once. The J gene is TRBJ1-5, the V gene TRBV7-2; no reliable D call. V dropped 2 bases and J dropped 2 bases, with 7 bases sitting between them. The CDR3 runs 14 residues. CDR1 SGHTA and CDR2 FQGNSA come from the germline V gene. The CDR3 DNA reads TGTGCCAGCAGCTTAACGTTTGGCAATCAGCCCCAGCATTTT. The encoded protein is CASSLTFGNQPQHF.

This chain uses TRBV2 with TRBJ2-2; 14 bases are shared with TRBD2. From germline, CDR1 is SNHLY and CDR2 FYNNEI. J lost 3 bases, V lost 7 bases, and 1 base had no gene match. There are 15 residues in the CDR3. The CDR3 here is CASTGLAGDTGELFF. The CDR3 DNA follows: TGTGCCAGCACGGGACTAGCGGGAGACACCGGGGAGCTGTTTTTT.

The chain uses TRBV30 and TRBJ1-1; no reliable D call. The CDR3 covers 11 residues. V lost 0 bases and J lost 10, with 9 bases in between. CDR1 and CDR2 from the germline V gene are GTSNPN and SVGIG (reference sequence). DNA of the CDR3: TGTGCCTGGAGTGTCGGGATGGTAGCTTTCTTT. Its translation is CAWSVGMVAFF.

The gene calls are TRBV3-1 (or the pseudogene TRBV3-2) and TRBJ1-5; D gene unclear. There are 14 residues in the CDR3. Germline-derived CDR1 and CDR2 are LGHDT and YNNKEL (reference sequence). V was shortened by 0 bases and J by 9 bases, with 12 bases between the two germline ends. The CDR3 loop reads CASSQDLGFGPQHF. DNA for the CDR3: TGTGCCAGCAGCCAAGATCTTGGGTTCGGGCCCCAGCATTTT.

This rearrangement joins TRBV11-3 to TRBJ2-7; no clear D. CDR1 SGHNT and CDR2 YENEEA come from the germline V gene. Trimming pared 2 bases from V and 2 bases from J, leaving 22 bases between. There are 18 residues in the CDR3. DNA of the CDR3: TGTGCCAGCAGCTTATCCCCTTTAGGAGCGTCGACCGCCTACGAGCAGTACTTC. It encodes CASSLSPLGASTAYEQYF.

The CDR3, as DNA: TGTGCCTGGACAGTAAGCTCCTACGAGCAGTACTTC. Residues: CAWTVSSYEQYF. The gene calls are TRBV30 and TRBJ2-7; D is unclear. Germline CDR1 GTSNPN, CDR2 SVGIG (reference sequence). The CDR3 is 12 amino acids. Trimming left V 4 bases short and J 0 bases short, with 7 bases between.

CDR3: CATSDQQGIGYTF. CDR3 sequence (DNA): TGTGCCACCAGTGACCAACAGGGAATTGGCTACACCTTC. The chain carries TRBV24-1 and TRBJ1-2; possibly TRBD1 for D (6 bases). Trimming cost V 4 bases and J 7 bases, with 12 bases left between them. Looked up from germline, CDR1 is KGHDR and CDR2 is SFDVKD. This CDR3 comprises 13 residues.